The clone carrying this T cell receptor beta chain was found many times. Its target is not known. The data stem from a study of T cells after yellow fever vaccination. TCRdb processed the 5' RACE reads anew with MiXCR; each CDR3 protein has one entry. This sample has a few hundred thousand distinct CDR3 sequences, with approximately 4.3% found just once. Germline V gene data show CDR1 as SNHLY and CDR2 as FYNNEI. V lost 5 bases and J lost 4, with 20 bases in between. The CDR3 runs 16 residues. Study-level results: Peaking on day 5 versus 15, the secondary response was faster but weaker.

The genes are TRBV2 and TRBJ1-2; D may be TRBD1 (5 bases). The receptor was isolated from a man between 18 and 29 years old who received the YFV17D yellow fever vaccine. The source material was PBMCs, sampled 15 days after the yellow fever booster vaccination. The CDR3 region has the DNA TGTGCCAGCAGTAGTTATCAGCCGGGGGAAAGCTATGGCTACACCTTC. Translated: CASSSYQPGESYGYTF.